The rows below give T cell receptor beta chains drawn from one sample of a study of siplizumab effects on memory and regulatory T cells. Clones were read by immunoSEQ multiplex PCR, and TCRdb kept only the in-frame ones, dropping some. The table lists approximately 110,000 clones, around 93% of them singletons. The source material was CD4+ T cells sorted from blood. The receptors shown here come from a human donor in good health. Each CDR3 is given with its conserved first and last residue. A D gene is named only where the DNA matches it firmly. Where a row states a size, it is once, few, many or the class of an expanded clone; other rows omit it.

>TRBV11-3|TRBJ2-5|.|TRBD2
TGTGCCAGCAGGGCCGGGGTAGCGGGACAAGAGACCCAGTACTTC
CASRAGVAGQETQYF
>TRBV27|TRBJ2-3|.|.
TGTGCCAGCAGGGGAGGACAGGGCACAGATACGCAGTATTTT
CASRGGQGTDTQYF
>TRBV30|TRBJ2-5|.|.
TGTGCCTGGAGTGTAATACTCACGGAGGGAGAGACCCAGTACTTC
CAWSVILTEGETQYF
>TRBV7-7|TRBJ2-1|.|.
TGTGCTAGCAGCTTAGTGGGGTCGGGGCTTGGGAATGAGCAGTTCTTC
CASSLVGSGLGNEQFF
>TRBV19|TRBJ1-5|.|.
TGTGCCAGTAGTAGCGGACAGAGCTTAAATCAGCCCCAGCATTTT
CASSSGQSLNQPQHF
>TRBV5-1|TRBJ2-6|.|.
TGCGCCAGCAGCTTTAGCCAGAGGAGTGGGGCCAACGTCCTGACTTTC
CASSFSQRSGANVLTF
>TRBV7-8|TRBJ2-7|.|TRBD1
TGTGCCAGCAGCCCGCACAGGGGGCCCGGTTTATCGGGCCCCTACGAGCAGTACTTC
CASSPHRGPGLSGPYEQYF
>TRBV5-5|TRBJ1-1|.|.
TGTGCCAGCAGCTCGACCGGTGTAGGCACAGTGGGAACTGAAGCTTTCTTT
CASSSTGVGTVGTEAFF
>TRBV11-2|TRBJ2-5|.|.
TGTGCCAGCAGCTTGGAGTCGGAGACCCAGTACTTC
CASSLESETQYF
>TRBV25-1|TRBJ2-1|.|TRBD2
TGTGCCAGCTTTTCCAGCGGGAATAACTACAATGAGCAGTTCTTC
CASFSSGNNYNEQFF
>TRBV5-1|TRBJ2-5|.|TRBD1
TGCGCCAGCAGCGAGACAGGGGGCGGTTTGGCCCAGTACTTC
CASSETGGGLAQYF
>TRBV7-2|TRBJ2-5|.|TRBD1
TGTGCCAGCAACCGAGGGACAGTAGAGACCCAGTACTTC
CASNRGTVETQYF
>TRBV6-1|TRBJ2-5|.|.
TGTGCCAGCAACGTCCCGGGACATAAAGAGACCCAGTACTTC
CASNVPGHKETQYF
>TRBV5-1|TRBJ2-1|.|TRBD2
TGCGCCAGCAGCTTGGCTTTTAGCGGGGGGGCCTATGAGCAGTTCTTC
CASSLAFSGGAYEQFF
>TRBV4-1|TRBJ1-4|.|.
TGCGCCAGCAGCCAAGATGTAGGTGCGGATGAAAAACTGTTTTTT
CASSQDVGADEKLFF
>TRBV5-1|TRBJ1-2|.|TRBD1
TGCGCCAGCAGCTTGGACCGGGACAGGGGCCAGGGCTACACCTTC
CASSLDRDRGQGYTF
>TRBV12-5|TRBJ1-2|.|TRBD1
TGTGCTAGTGGTTCGCGACAGGGTTATTCCCCTGAAAACTATGGCTACACCTTC
CASGSRQGYSPENYGYTF
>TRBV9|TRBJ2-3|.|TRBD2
TGTGCCAGCAGCCCCCGACTAGCGGGTTCCACAGATACGCAGTATTTT
CASSPRLAGSTDTQYF
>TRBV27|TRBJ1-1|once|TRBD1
TGTGCCAGCAGTCGACTCTTAACAGGGGGGAACACTGAAGCTTTCTTT
CASSRLLTGGNTEAFF
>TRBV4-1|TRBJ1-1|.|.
TGCGCCAGCAGCCACGGTCGTCGAGGCTTAGGTGCTGAAGCTTTCTTT
CASSHGRRGLGAEAFF
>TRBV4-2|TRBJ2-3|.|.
TGTGCCAGCAGCCCGGTCCACACAGATACGCAGTATTTT
CASSPVHTDTQYF